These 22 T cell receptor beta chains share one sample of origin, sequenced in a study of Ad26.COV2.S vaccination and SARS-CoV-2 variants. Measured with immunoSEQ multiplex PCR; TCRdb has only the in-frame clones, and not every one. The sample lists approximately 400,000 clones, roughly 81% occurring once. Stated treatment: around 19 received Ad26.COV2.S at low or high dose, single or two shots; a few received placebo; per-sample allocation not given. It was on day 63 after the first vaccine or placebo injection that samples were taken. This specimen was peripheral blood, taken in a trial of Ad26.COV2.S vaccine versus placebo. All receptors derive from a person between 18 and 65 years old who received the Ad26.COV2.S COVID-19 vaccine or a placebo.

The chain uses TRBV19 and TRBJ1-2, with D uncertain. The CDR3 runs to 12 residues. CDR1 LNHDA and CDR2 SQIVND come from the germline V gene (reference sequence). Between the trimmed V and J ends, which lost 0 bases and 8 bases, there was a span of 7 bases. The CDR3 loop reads CASSIDPRGYTF. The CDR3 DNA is TGTGCCAGTAGTATAGATCCGCGCGGCTACACCTTC. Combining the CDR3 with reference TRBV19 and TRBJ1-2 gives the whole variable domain DGGITQSPKYLFRKEGQNVTLSCEQNLNHDAMYWYRQDPGQGLRLIYYSQIVNDFQKGDIAEGYSVSREKKESFPLTVTSAQKNPTAFYLCASSIDPRGYTFGSGTRLTVV.

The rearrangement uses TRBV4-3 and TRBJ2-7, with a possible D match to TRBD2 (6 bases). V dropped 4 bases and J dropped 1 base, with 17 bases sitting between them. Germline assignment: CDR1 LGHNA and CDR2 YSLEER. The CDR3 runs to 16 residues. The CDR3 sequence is CASSPQTGTVSYEQYF. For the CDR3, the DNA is TGCGCCAGCAGCCCACAGACCGGGACTGTATCCTACGAGCAGTACTTC.

DNA for the CDR3: TGTGCCAGCAGTCCGGGCAATTGGGGGACCTACGAGCAGTACTTC. As protein: CASSPGNWGTYEQYF. The chain is built from TRBV3-1 (or the pseudogene TRBV3-2) and TRBJ2-7; D may be TRBD1 or TRBD2 (5 bases each). This CDR3 is 15 amino acids long. Germline loops: CDR1 LGHDT, CDR2 YNNKEL (reference sequence). Trimming took 6 bases from V and 2 from J, leaving 17 bases between them.

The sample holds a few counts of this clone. The CDR3 is CASSPVQLEQYF. CDR3 bases: TGTGCCAGCAGTCCAGTACAGCTCGAGCAGTACTTC. The chain recombines TRBV2 with TRBJ2-7; the D is unclear. The germline V gene encodes CDR1 SNHLY and CDR2 FYNNEI. Trimming took 5 bases from V and 6 from J, leaving 11 bases between them. The CDR3 is 12 amino acids.

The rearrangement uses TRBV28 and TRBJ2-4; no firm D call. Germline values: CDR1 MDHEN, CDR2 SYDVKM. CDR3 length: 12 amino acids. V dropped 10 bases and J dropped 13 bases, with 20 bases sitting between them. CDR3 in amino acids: CANKPQRNPQYF. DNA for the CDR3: TGTGCCAACAAGCCCCAGAGGAACCCCCAGTACTTC.

CDR3: CASSLYTGNYGYTF. CDR3 DNA sequence: TGTGCCAGCAGCCTTTATACAGGGAACTATGGCTACACCTTC. The chain uses TRBV14 and TRBJ1-2; a possible D gene is TRBD1 (6 bases). Germline V lookup: CDR1 SGHDN, CDR2 FVKESK. This CDR3 is built from 14 residues. Between the trimmed V and J ends, which lost 4 bases and 2 bases, there was a span of 11 bases.

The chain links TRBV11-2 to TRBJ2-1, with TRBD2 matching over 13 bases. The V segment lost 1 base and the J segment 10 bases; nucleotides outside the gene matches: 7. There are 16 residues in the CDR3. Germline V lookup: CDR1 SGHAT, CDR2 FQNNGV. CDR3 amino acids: CASSLVILAGGHEQFF. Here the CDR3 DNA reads TGTGCCAGCAGCTTAGTAATACTAGCGGGGGGGCACGAGCAGTTCTTC.

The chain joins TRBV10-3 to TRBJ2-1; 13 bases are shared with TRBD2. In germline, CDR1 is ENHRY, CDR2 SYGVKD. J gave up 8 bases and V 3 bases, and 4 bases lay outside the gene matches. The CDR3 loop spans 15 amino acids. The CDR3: CAISDTSGRAYEQFF. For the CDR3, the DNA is TGTGCCATCAGTGATACTAGCGGGAGGGCCTATGAGCAGTTCTTC.

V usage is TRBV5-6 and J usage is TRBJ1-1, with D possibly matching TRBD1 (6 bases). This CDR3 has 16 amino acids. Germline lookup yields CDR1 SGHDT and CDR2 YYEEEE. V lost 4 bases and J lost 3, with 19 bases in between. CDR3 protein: CASSTNWRGADTEAFF. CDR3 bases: TGTGCCAGCAGCACCAATTGGCGGGGGGCCGACACTGAAGCTTTCTTT. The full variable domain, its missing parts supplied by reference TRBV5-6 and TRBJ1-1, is DAGVTQSPTHLIKTRGQQVTLRCSPKSGHDTVSWYQQALGQGPQFIFQYYEEEERQRGNFPDRFSGHQFPNYSSELNVNALLLGDSALYLCASSTNWRGADTEAFFGQGTRLTVV.

CDR3 protein: CAISEWQGNQPQHF. The CDR3 DNA reads TGTGCCATCAGTGAGTGGCAGGGCAATCAGCCCCAGCATTTT. The chain joins TRBV10-3 to TRBJ1-5; no clear D. Germline V lookup: CDR1 ENHRY, CDR2 SYGVKD. Trimming shortened V by 1 base and J by 2 bases, and 6 bases separated the two germline ends. This CDR3 region has 14 residues.

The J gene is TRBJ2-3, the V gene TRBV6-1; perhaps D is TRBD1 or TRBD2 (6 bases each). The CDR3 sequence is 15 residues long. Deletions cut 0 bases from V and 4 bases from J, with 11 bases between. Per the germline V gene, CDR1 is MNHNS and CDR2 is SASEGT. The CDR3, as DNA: TGTGCCAGCAGTGAAGCAGGGGGAGGAGCAGATACGCAGTATTTT. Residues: CASSEAGGGADTQYF.

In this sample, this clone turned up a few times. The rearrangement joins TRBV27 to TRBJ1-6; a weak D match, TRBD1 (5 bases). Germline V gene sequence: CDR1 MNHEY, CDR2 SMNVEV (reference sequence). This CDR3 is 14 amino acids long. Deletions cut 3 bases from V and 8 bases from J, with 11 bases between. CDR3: CASSLGDLYSPLHF. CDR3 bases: TGTGCCAGCAGTTTGGGGGACCTTTATTCACCCCTCCACTTT.

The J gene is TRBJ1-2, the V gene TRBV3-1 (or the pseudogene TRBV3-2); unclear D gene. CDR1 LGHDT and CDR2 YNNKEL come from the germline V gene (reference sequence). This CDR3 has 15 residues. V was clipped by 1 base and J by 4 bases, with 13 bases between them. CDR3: CASSQGPRGGYGYTF. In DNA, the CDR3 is TGTGCCAGCAGCCAAGGGCCCCGAGGTGGCTATGGCTACACCTTC.

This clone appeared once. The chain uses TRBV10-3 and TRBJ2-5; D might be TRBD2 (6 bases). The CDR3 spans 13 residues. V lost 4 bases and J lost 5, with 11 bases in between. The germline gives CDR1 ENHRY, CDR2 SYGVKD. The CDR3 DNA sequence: TGTGCCATCAGTGGGGCGGGGCGGGAGACCCAGTACTTC. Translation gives CAISGAGRETQYF.

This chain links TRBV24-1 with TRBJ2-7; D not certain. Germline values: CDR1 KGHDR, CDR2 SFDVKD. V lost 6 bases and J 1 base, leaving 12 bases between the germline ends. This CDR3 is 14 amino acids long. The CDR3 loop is CATSRGEKSYEQYF. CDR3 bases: TGTGCCACCAGTCGCGGCGAGAAATCCTACGAGCAGTACTTC.

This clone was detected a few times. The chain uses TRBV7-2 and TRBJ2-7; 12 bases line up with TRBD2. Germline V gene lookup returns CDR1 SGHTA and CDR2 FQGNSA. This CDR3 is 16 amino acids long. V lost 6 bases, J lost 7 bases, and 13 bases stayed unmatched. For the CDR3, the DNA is TGTGCCAGCAGAGGGGGGGCGACTAGCGGGAGCGGGGAGCAGTACTTC. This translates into CASRGGATSGSGEQYF.

The CDR3 region is CASSGNGLAGFSYEQYF. The CDR3 DNA sequence: TGTGCCAGCAGTGGGAATGGACTAGCGGGTTTCTCCTACGAGCAGTACTTC. The chain combines TRBV6-2 or TRBV6-3 with TRBJ2-7, with 11 bases lining up with TRBD2. The CDR3 loop spans 17 amino acids. Per germline, CDR1 MNHEY and CDR2 SVGEGT. The trim removed 5 bases at V and 0 bases at J, leaving 9 bases unmatched.

CDR3 loop: CASSLGQGVGKNIQYF. Written as DNA, the CDR3 is TGTGCCAGCAGTTTGGGACAGGGGGTGGGCAAAAACATTCAGTACTTC. The chain has TRBV27 and TRBJ2-4, with 11 bases identical to TRBD1. Germline trimming cut 3 bases from V and 3 bases from J; bases unmatched to any gene: 4. Germline assignment: CDR1 MNHEY and CDR2 SMNVEV (reference sequence). The CDR3 sequence is 16 residues long.

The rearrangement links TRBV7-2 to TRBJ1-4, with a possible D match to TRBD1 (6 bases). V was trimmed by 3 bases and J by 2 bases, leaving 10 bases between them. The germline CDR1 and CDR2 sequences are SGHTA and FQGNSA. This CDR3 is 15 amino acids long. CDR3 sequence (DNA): TGTGCCAGCAGCTTCCCAGGGGTTACTAATGAAAAACTGTTTTTT. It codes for CASSFPGVTNEKLFF.

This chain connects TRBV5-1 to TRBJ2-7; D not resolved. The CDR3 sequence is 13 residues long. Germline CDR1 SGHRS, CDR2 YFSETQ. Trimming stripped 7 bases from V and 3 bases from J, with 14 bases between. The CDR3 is CASSPAEVYEQYF. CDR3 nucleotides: TGCGCCAGCTCCCCCGCGGAAGTCTACGAGCAGTACTTC.

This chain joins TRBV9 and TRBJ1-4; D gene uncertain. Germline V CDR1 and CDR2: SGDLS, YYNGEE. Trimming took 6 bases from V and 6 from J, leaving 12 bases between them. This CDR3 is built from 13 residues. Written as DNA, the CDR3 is TGTGCCAGCACCGGCGGGATGGATGAAAAACTGTTTTTT. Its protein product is CASTGGMDEKLFF.

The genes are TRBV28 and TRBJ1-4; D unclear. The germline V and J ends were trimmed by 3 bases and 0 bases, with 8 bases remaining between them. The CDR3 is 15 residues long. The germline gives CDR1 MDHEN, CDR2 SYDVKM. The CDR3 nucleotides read TGTGCCAGCAGTTTTCGTCGGGCAACTAATGAAAAACTGTTTTTT. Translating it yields CASSFRRATNEKLFF.